Each of the 21 T cell receptor beta chains below was sequenced from the same sample in a study of molecular identifiers for immune sequencing clone quantification. MiXCR, run by TCRdb on the PCR reads, gives a single entry per CDR3 protein. The table lists roughly 100,000 distinct CDR3 sequences, 30% to 35% of them singletons. Source material: naive CD8+ T cells from blood, with Jurkat cell RNA spiked in. The subset was: FACS-sorted CD8+CD4-CCR7+CD45RA+ naive T cells. The receptors were sampled from a human donor in good health. Some libraries in this study had Jurkat cell RNA spiked in.

This clonotype has more than one count but fewer than ten. CDR3 region: CASSLEAIQETQYF. The DNA for the CDR3 is TGTGCCAGCAGCTTAGAAGCCATTCAAGAGACCCAGTACTTC. The V and J genes are TRBV13 and TRBJ2-5; no definite D call. This CDR3 region has 14 residues. V lost 1 base to trimming and J lost 2 bases, with 8 bases between them. CDR1 is PRHDT, CDR2 FYEKMQ, per germline (reference sequence).

V and J are TRBV4-1 and TRBJ2-7; D may be TRBD1 (6 bases). CDR1 is MGHRA and CDR2 is YSYEKL in the germline V gene. This CDR3 region has 14 residues. The V and J ends lost 3 bases and 1 base respectively, with 10 bases between them. The CDR3 bases are TGCGCCAGCAGCCATGCAGGGGTGTCCTACGAGCAGTACTTC. This translates into CASSHAGVSYEQYF.

The V gene is TRBV4-1, the J gene TRBJ2-5, with no clear D. This CDR3 contains 15 residues. V gave up 2 bases and J gave up 5 bases, with 15 bases separating them. CDR1 and CDR2 from the germline V gene are MGHRA and YSYEKL. The CDR3 sequence: CASSQIGQPGETQYF. The CDR3 coding sequence is TGCGCCAGCAGCCAAATTGGGCAGCCCGGGGAGACCCAGTACTTC.

The chain employs TRBV6-6 and TRBJ1-4, with no clear D. V was trimmed by 0 bases and J by 7 bases, leaving 9 bases between them. The CDR3 is 14 amino acids. The germline V gene encodes CDR1 MNHNY and CDR2 SVGAGI (reference sequence). The CDR3 sequence: CASSYSRSSEKLFF. The CDR3 nucleotides are TGTGCCAGCAGTTACTCACGGTCCAGTGAAAAACTGTTTTTT.

Only a few counts were recorded for this clonotype. The chain joins TRBV7-9 to TRBJ2-7; perhaps TRBD2 as D (6 bases). Germline V CDR1 and CDR2: SEHNR, FQNEAQ (reference sequence). Trimming pared 1 base from V and 0 bases from J, leaving 13 bases between. The CDR3 extends over 16 amino acids. The CDR3 region has the DNA TGTGCCAGCAGCTTAGGGAGGGGATATTACTCCTACGAGCAGTACTTC. This encodes CASSLGRGYYSYEQYF.

The sample holds many counts of this clonotype. The chain carries TRBV11-2 and TRBJ2-1, with TRBD2 matching 8 bases. The V and J ends lost 5 bases and 0 bases, in that order; junction bases with no gene match: 6. Germline CDR1 and CDR2: SGHAT and FQNNGV. The CDR3 contains 16 residues. The CDR3 loop reads CASSSSGTRSYNEQFF. The CDR3, as DNA: TGTGCCAGCAGCAGTAGCGGGACTCGCTCCTACAATGAGCAGTTCTTC.

This clonotype was observed a few times. V gene TRBV6-5 combines with J gene TRBJ1-2; no clear D. This CDR3 region has 14 residues. CDR1 is MNHEY and CDR2 is SVGAGI in the germline V gene. The V gene lost 1 base and the J gene lost 4 bases, with 10 bases spanning the gap. The CDR3 DNA reads as TGTGCCAGCAGTTACTTAGGCGTCAGCTATGGCTACACCTTC. This sequence encodes CASSYLGVSYGYTF.

This clonotype was detected a few times. The CDR3 nucleotides are TGTGCCAGCAGGGCTTGGGGGGACTCCTACGAGCAGTACTTC. Translation: CASRAWGDSYEQYF. This sequence joins TRBV28 and TRBJ2-7, with D maybe TRBD2 (6 bases). The germline V and J ends were trimmed by 6 bases and 0 bases, with 12 bases remaining between them. This CDR3 spans 14 amino acids. CDR1 and CDR2 from the germline V gene are MDHEN and SYDVKM.

This sequence joins TRBV28 and TRBJ2-1; 7 bases fit TRBD2. The CDR3 consists of 13 residues. Germline loops: CDR1 MDHEN, CDR2 SYDVKM. With V trimmed by 4 bases and J by 9 bases, 6 bases remained unmatched. The CDR3 bases are TGTGCCAGCAGTTGGGTCCCGGGAGGTGAGCAGTTCTTC. Encoded protein: CASSWVPGGEQFF.

A note on this clonotype: Given a much more abundant clone one base away, this may be a read error. This chain uses TRBV2 with TRBJ2-3; either TRBD1 or TRBD2 may supply D (5 bases each). Trimming cost V 7 bases and J 1 base, with 12 bases left between them. CDR1 and CDR2 from the germline V gene are SNHLY and FYNNEI. The CDR3 spans 14 residues. CDR3 loop: CASTPGRRTDTQYF. The CDR3 DNA follows: TGTGCCAGCACCCCGGGACGCCGCACAGATACGCAGTATTTT.

In the case of this clonotype: It may be a read error: a sequence one base away is much more abundant. This chain connects TRBV7-8 to TRBJ2-6, with unresolved D. The CDR3 sequence is 15 residues long. The germline V gene encodes CDR1 SGHVS and CDR2 FQNEAQ. The CDR3 region has the DNA TGTGCCAGCAGCTTAGGCGTTTTTGGAGCCATCGTCCTGACTTTC. Protein product: CASSLGVFGAIVLTF.

Note on this clonotype: Because the CDR3 is missing its conserved closing phenylalanine or tryptophan, this is likely a read error. The chain has TRBV7-8 and TRBJ2-7; 9 positions match TRBD1. The length of the CDR3 is 14 residues. Germline assignment: CDR1 SGHVS and CDR2 FQNEAQ. With V trimmed by 4 bases and J by 5 bases, 6 bases remained unmatched. CDR3 loop: CASSSGTGIHEQYL. The CDR3 bases are TGTGCCAGCAGCTCGGGGACAGGGATCCACGAGCAGTACCTC.

In the case of this clonotype: This may arise from a read error, as a much more abundant clone is one base away. The rearrangement joins TRBV20-1 to TRBJ1-6, with a possible D match to TRBD1 (6 bases). In germline, CDR1 is DFQATT, CDR2 SNEGSKA (reference sequence). The V gene lost 4 bases and the J gene lost 3 bases, with 16 bases spanning the gap. This CDR3 comprises 16 residues. The CDR3 loop is CSAKSLDSSYNSPLHF. CDR3 coding DNA: TGCAGTGCTAAAAGTCTGGACAGTAGCTATAATTCACCCCTCCACTTT.

This chain uses TRBV9 with TRBJ2-1; the D is unclear. Germline CDR1 reads SGDLS; CDR2 reads YYNGEE. The CDR3 runs to 12 residues. Trimming removed 0 bases from V and 7 bases from J, with 5 bases in between. As DNA, the CDR3 is TGTGCCAGCAGCGTAGAGTGGAATGAGCAGTTCTTC. Translated, it gives CASSVEWNEQFF.

This clonotype was counted only a few times. V gene TRBV20-1 combines with J gene TRBJ1-6; the D is unclear. The length of the CDR3 is 16 residues. CDR1 DFQATT and CDR2 SNEGSKA come from the germline V gene (reference sequence). Trimming left V 2 bases short and J 0 bases short, with 11 bases between. CDR3 coding DNA: TGCAGTGCTAGACCAAGTCGACTCTCCTATAATTCACCCCTCCACTTT. Translated: CSARPSRLSYNSPLHF.

This clonotype was seen many times. The rearrangement links TRBV4-2 to TRBJ2-7; possible D gene TRBD2, 6 bases. This CDR3 region has 16 residues. From germline, CDR1 is LGHNA and CDR2 YNFKEQ. The V gene lost 0 bases and the J gene lost 5 bases, with 17 bases spanning the gap. The CDR3 sequence is CASSQDKEGAANEQYF. CDR3 nucleotide sequence: TGTGCCAGCAGCCAAGATAAGGAGGGAGCGGCGAACGAGCAGTACTTC.

The chain recombines TRBV7-9 with TRBJ2-7, with 10 bases fitting TRBD2. Germline CDR1 is SEHNR and CDR2 is FQNEAQ (reference sequence). This CDR3 is 13 amino acids long. V trimming: 2 bases; J trimming: 7 bases; junction bases outside the gene matches: 2. The CDR3 here is CASSLLAGAEQYF. The CDR3, as DNA: TGTGCCAGCAGCTTACTAGCGGGAGCGGAGCAGTACTTC.

This clonotype was found a few times. V usage is TRBV15 and J usage is TRBJ1-4; D might be TRBD1 (5 bases). The CDR3 consists of 13 residues. The V and J ends lost 5 bases and 3 bases respectively, with 7 bases between them. The germline gives CDR1 LNHNV, CDR2 YYDKDF (reference sequence). CDR3 in amino acids: CATSGTSNEKLFF. The DNA for the CDR3 is TGTGCCACCAGCGGGACGTCTAATGAAAAACTGTTTTTT.

This clonotype is a singleton in its sample. Sequence at one end of the junction differs from germline and may be a read error. As DNA, the CDR3 is TGTGCCAGTAGTATAGACGGGACTAGTTGGAATGGGCAGTTCTTC. Translated: CASSIDGTSWNGQFF. V is TRBV19 and J is TRBJ2-1, with 8 bases that match TRBD2. The CDR3 sequence is 15 residues long. The germline V gene encodes CDR1 LNHDA and CDR2 SQIVND (reference sequence).

Only a few counts were recorded for this clonotype. The CDR3 sequence is CASSPIERFGDTQYF. In DNA, the CDR3 is TGTGCCAGCTCACCAATCGAGAGATTTGGGGATACGCAGTATTTT. The chain recombines TRBV18 with TRBJ2-3; no clear D. Deletions cut 2 bases from V and 6 bases from J, with 15 bases between. The CDR3 extends over 15 amino acids. Germline CDR1 reads KGHSH; CDR2 reads LQKENI.

This chain joins TRBV6-6 and TRBJ2-5; D is uncertain. Germline values: CDR1 MNHNY, CDR2 SVGAGI (reference sequence). Trimming removed 2 bases at V and 5 bases at J, with 18 bases between. The CDR3 is made up of 16 amino acids. The CDR3: CASSYDLAQLGETQYF. Written as DNA, the CDR3 is TGTGCCAGCAGTTACGACCTGGCCCAGTTGGGGGAGACCCAGTACTTC.